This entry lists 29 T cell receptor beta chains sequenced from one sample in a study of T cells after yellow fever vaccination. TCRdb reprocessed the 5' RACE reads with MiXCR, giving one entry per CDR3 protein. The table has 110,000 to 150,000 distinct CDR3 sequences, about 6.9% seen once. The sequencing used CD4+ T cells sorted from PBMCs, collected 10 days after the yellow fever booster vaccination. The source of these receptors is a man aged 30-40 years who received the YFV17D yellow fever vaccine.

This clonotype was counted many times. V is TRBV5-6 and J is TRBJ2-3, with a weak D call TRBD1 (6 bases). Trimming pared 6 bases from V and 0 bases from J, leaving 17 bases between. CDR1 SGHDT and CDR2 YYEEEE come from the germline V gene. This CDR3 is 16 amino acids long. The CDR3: CASTAAGQTSTDTQYF. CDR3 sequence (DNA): TGTGCCAGCACGGCCGCCGGACAGACTAGCACAGATACGCAGTATTTT.

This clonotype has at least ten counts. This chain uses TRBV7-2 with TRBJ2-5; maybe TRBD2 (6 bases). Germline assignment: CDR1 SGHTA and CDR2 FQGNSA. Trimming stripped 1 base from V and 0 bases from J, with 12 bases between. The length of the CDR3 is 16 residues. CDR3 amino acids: CASSLGRGGNQETQYF. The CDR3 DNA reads TGTGCCAGCAGCTTAGGGCGGGGCGGGAACCAAGAGACCCAGTACTTC.

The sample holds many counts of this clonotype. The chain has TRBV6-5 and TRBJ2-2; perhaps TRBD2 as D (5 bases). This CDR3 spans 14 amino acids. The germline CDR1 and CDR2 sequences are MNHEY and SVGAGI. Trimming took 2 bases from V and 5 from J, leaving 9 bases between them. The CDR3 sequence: CASSYDRGTGELFF. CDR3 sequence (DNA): TGTGCCAGCAGTTACGACCGGGGAACCGGGGAGCTGTTTTTT.

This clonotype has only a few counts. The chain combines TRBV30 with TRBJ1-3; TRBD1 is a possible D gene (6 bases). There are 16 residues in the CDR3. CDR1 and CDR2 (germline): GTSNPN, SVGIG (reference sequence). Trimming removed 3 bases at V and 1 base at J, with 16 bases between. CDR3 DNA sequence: TGTGCCTGGAGAATGGCAGGGGTTACGTCTGGAAACACCATATATTTT. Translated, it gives CAWRMAGVTSGNTIYF.

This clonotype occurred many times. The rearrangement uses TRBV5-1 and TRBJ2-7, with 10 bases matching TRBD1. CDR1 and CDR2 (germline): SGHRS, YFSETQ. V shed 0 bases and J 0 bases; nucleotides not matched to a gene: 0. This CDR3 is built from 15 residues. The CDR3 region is CASSLGQGASYEQYF. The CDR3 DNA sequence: TGCGCCAGCAGCTTGGGACAGGGGGCCTCCTACGAGCAGTACTTC.

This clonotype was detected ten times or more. The CDR3 loop reads CASSYPGTAGNTIYF. The CDR3 nucleotides read TGTGCCAGCAGTTACCCCGGGACAGCCGGAAACACCATATATTTT. The chain joins TRBV6-5 to TRBJ1-3; 7 nucleotides agree with TRBD1. This CDR3 comprises 15 residues. Germline loops: CDR1 MNHEY, CDR2 SVGAGI. V was pared by 2 bases and J by 4 bases, with 5 bases of the junction left unmatched.

CDR3 nucleotides: TGTGCCAGCAGCTACGGGACAGGGCAAACCGGGGAGCTGTTTTTT. Its translation: CASSYGTGQTGELFF. This rearrangement joins TRBV6-5 to TRBJ2-2; 9 bases are a match to TRBD1. After removal of 6 bases from V and 5 bases from J, the junction contained 7 bases not matched to a gene. This CDR3 has 15 residues. Germline V gene data show CDR1 as MNHEY and CDR2 as SVGAGI.

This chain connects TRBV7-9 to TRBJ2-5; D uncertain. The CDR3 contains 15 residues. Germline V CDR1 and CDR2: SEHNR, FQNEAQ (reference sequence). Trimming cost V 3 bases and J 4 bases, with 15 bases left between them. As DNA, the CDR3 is TGTGCCAGCAGCTTGGGTCGGATAAACCCAGAGACCCAGTACTTC. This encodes CASSLGRINPETQYF.

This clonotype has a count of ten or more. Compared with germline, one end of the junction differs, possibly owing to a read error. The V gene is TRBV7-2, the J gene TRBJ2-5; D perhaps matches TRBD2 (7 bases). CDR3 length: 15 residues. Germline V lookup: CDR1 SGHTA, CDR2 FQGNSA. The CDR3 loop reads CASSLGGGSQETQYF. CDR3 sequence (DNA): TGCGCCAGCAGCTTGGGAGGGGGATCCCAAGAGACCCAGTACTTC.

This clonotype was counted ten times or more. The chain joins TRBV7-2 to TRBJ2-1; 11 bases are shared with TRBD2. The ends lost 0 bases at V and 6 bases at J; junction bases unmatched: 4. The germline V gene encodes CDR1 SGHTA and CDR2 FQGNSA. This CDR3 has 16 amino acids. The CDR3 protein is CASSLAGTSGPNEQFF. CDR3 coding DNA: TGTGCCAGCAGCTTAGCCGGGACTAGCGGTCCCAATGAGCAGTTCTTC.

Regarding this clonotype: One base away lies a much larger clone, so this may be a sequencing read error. Here the CDR3 DNA reads TGTGCCAGCTCACCATTTCTAGCGGGGGCCTACGAGCAGTACTTC. Its protein is CASSPFLAGAYEQYF. The chain joins TRBV18 to TRBJ2-7, with 10 bases fitting TRBD2. This CDR3 comprises 15 residues. The germline gives CDR1 KGHSH, CDR2 LQKENI. Losses at the gene ends were 2 bases for V and 2 bases for J; bases not matched to a gene: 3.

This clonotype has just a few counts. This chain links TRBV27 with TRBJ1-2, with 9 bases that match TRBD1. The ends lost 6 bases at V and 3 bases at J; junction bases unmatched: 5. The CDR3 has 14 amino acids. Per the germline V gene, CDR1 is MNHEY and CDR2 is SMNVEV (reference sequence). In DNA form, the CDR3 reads TGTGCCAGCAGCCCAGGGACAGGGCACTATGGCTACACCTTC. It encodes CASSPGTGHYGYTF.

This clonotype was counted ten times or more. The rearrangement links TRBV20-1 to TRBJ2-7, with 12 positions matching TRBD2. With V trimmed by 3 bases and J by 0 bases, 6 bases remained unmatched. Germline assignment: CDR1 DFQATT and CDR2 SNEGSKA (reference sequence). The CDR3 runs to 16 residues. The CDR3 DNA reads TGCAGTGCTAGTTCCTTACTAGCGGGAGGCTCCTACGAGCAGTACTTC. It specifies CSASSLLAGGSYEQYF.

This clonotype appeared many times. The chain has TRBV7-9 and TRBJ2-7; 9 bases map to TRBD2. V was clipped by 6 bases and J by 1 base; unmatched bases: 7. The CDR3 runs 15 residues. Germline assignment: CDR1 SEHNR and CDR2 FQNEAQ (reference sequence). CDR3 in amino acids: CASRYSGSWSYEQYF. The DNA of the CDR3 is TGTGCCAGCAGGTATAGCGGGAGTTGGTCCTACGAGCAGTACTTC. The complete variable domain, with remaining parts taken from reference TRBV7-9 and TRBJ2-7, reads DTGVSQNPRHKITKRGQNVTFRCDPISEHNRLYWYRQTLGQGPEFLTYFQNEAQLEKSRLLSDRFSAERPKGSFSTLEIQRTEQGDSAMYLCASRYSGSWSYEQYFGPGTRLTVT.

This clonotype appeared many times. The CDR3 region has the DNA TGTGCCAGCAGCCTACAGGGACTAGACTCAGATACGCAGTATTTT. It translates to CASSLQGLDSDTQYF. V gene TRBV6-1 combines with J gene TRBJ2-3; 8 nucleotides match TRBD2. V dropped 6 bases and J dropped 4; count of bases not matched to a gene: 9. CDR3 length: 15 residues. Germline V gene sequence: CDR1 MNHNS, CDR2 SASEGT.

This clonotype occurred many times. The CDR3: CASSLMGVQEKLFF. The CDR3 DNA follows: TGCGCCAGCAGCTTGATGGGGGTTCAGGAGAAACTGTTTTTT. The chain links TRBV5-1 to TRBJ1-4; D perhaps matches TRBD1 (5 bases). V was pared by 1 base and J by 11 bases, with 15 bases between. The CDR3 is made up of 14 amino acids. Germline V gene lookup returns CDR1 SGHRS and CDR2 YFSETQ.

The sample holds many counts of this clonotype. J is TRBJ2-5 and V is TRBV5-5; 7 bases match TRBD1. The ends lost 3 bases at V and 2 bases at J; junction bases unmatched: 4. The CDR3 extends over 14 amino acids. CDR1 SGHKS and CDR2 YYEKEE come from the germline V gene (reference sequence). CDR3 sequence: CASSWGTAQETQYF. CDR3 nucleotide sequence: TGTGCCAGCAGCTGGGGGACAGCTCAAGAGACCCAGTACTTC.

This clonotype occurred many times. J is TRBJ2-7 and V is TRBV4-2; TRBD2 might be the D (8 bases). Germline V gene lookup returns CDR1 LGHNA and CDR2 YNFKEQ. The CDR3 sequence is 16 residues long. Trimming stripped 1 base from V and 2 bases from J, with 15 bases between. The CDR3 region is CASSQGTGLAAYEQYF. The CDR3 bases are TGTGCCAGCAGCCAAGGGACAGGACTAGCAGCCTACGAGCAGTACTTC.

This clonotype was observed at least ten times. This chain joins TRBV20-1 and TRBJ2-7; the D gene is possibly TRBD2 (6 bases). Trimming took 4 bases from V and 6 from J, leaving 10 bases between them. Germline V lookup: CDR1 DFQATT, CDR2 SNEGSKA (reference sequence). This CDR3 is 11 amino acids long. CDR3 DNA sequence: TGCAGTGCTACCGGGAGAGGCGAGCAGTACTTC. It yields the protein CSATGRGEQYF.

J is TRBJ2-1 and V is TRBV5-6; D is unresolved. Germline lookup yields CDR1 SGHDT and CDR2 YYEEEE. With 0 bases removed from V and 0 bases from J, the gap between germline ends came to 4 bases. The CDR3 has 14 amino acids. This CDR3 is CASSLDVSYNEQFF. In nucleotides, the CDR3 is TGTGCCAGCAGCTTGGATGTCTCCTACAATGAGCAGTTCTTC.

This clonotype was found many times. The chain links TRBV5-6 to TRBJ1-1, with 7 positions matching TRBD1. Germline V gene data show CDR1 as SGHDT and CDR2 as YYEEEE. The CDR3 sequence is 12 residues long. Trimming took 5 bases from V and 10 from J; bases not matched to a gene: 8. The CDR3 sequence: CASSIGTAGAFF. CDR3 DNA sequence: TGTGCCAGCAGTATTGGGACAGCGGGAGCTTTCTTT.

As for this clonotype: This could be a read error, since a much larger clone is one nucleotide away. CDR3 DNA: TGTGTCAGCAGTCCAAAGGGGGCTGGGGCCAACGTCCTGACTTTC. Amino acids: CVSSPKGAGANVLTF. The chain combines TRBV12-3 or TRBV12-4 with TRBJ2-6; weak D call: TRBD1 (6 bases). The CDR3 loop spans 15 amino acids.

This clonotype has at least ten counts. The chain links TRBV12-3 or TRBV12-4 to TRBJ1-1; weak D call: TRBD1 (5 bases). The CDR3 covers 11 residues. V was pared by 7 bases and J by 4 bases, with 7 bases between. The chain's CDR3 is CASTGGTEAFF. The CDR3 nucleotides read TGTGCCAGCACGGGGGGCACTGAAGCTTTCTTT.

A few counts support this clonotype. The CDR3 DNA reads as TGTGCCAGCAGCTCTGGGCCCGGGGCCAACGTCCTGACTTTC. It is translated as CASSSGPGANVLTF. The J gene is TRBJ2-6, the V gene TRBV7-6; D not resolved. V was trimmed by 4 bases and J by 4 bases, leaving 8 bases between them. The V gene's germline CDR1 is SGHVS and CDR2 FNYEAQ. The CDR3 runs to 14 residues.

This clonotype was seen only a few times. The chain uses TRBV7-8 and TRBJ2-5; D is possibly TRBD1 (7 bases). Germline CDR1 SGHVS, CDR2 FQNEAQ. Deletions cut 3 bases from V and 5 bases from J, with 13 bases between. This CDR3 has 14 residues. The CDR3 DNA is TGTGCCAGCAGCTTCAGGGGGGATCACGAGACCCAGTACTTC. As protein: CASSFRGDHETQYF.

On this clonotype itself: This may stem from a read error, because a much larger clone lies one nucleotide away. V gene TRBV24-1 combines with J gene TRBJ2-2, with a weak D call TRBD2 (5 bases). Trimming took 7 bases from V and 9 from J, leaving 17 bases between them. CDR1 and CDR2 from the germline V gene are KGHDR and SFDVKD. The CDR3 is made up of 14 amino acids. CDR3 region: CATREGATVRELFF. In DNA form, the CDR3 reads TGTGCCACCAGAGAGGGAGCCACGGTACGGGAGCTGTTTTTT.

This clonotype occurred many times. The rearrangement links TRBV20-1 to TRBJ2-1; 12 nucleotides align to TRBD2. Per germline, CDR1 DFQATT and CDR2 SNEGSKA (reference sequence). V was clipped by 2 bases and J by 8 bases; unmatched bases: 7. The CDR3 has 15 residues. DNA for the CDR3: TGCAGTGCTAGATCGCCGCTAGCGGGAGGGGATGAGCAGTTCTTC. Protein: CSARSPLAGGDEQFF.

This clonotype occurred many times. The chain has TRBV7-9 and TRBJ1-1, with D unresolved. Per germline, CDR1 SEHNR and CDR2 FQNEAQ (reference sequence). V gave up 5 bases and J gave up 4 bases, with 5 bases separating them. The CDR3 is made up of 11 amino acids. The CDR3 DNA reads TGTGCCAGCAGCCCCACCACTGAAGCTTTCTTT. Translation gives CASSPTTEAFF.

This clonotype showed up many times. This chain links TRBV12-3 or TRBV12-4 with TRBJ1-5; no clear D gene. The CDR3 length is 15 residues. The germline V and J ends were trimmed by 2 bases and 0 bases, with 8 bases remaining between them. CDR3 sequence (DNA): TGTGCCAGCAGTTTACATTTCGATAGCAATCAGCCCCAGCATTTT. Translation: CASSLHFDSNQPQHF.